Each of the 23 T cell receptor beta chains below was sequenced from the same sample in a study of PD-1 blockade in classical Hodgkin lymphoma. The repertoire was sequenced with immunoSEQ multiplex PCR; TCRdb's copy has only in-frame clones and lacks some. The sample holds more than 40,000 clones, approximately 83% seen once. Relapse was seen in all patients after autologous stem cell transplantation, and brentuximab vedotin exposure was variable. This specimen consisted of peripheral blood mononuclear cells (PBMCs), obtained at baseline. These receptors originate from a human donor with classical Hodgkin lymphoma.

This clone has a single count. This rearrangement joins TRBV13 to TRBJ2-7; D remains unclear. Germline assignment: CDR1 PRHDT and CDR2 FYEKMQ (reference sequence). This CDR3 contains 15 residues. V was cut by 5 bases and J by 3 bases, with 17 bases left in between. The CDR3 is CASSPSDTAIYEQYF. The CDR3 nucleotides are TGTGCCAGCAGCCCTTCCGATACAGCGATCTACGAGCAGTACTTC.

The rearrangement links TRBV19 to TRBJ1-5, with D possibly being TRBD1 (5 bases). The CDR3 is 16 residues long. The germline V and J ends were trimmed by 4 bases and 3 bases, with 16 bases remaining between them. Germline V gene sequence: CDR1 LNHDA, CDR2 SQIVND (reference sequence). The CDR3 coding sequence is TGTGCCAGTAGTAGGGGGTCTGGGGGGAACAATCAGCCCCAGCATTTT. Its protein product is CASSRGSGGNNQPQHF.

The chain joins TRBV28 to TRBJ2-2, with D perhaps given as TRBD1 or TRBD2 (5 bases each). Trimming pared 1 base from V and 4 bases from J, leaving 16 bases between. This CDR3 contains 17 residues. The germline V gene encodes CDR1 MDHEN and CDR2 SYDVKM. CDR3 amino acids: CASSLFPGAGPTGELFF. For the CDR3, the DNA is TGTGCCAGCAGTTTATTTCCCGGGGCAGGACCCACCGGGGAGCTGTTTTTT.

About this clone: Within the sample, other DNA sequences also encode this same CDR3. V gene TRBV7-2 combines with J gene TRBJ1-5; D is ambiguous. CDR1 and CDR2 from the germline V gene are SGHTA and FQGNSA. Trimming stripped 2 bases from V and 4 bases from J, with 12 bases between. This CDR3 region has 15 residues. CDR3 amino acids: CASSLRTGPNQPQHF. The CDR3 DNA reads as TGTGCCAGCAGCTTAAGGACCGGGCCAAATCAGCCCCAGCATTTT.

The chain is built from TRBV14 and TRBJ2-1; D remains ambiguous. Trimming pared 3 bases from V and 0 bases from J, leaving 6 bases between. From germline, CDR1 is SGHDN and CDR2 FVKESK. This CDR3 is 14 amino acids long. The CDR3 nucleotides read TGTGCCAGCAGCCAGGGGTCCTCCTACAATGAGCAGTTCTTC. Residues: CASSQGSSYNEQFF. The complete variable domain, with remaining parts taken from reference TRBV14 and TRBJ2-1, reads EAGVTQFPSHSVIEKGQTVTLRCDPISGHDNLYWYRRVMGKEIKFLLHFVKESKQDESGMPNNRFLAERTGGTYSTLKVQPAELEDSGVYFCASSQGSSYNEQFFGPGTRLTVL.

This chain joins TRBV11-2 and TRBJ2-7; D is ambiguous. V shed 4 bases and J shed 3 bases, with 13 bases lying between them. The CDR3 is 14 residues long. Germline V CDR1 and CDR2: SGHAT, FQNNGV. DNA for the CDR3: TGTGCCAGCAGCTCGAGACGGATGGTCTACGAGCAGTACTTC. It is translated as CASSSRRMVYEQYF.

This rearrangement joins TRBV7-8 to TRBJ2-5, with 10 bases identical to TRBD1. The J call is in doubt because the DNA end fits TRBJ2-7 better. CDR1 and CDR2 from the germline V gene are SGHVS and FQNEAQ. The CDR3 sequence is 14 residues long. This CDR3 is CASTLFWTGGEQYF. CDR3 sequence (DNA): TGTGCCAGCACCCTTTTCTGGACAGGGGGCGAGCAGTACTTC.

This clone occurred once. This chain joins TRBV2 and TRBJ2-7; D is unresolved. Trimming left V 7 bases short and J 0 bases short, with 16 bases between. Germline V CDR1 and CDR2: SNHLY, FYNNEI. This CDR3 region has 15 residues. DNA of the CDR3: TGTGCCAGCAAGGGTGTGCGGACCAACTCCTACGAGCAGTACTTC. It codes for CASKGVRTNSYEQYF.

This clone was detected only once. The chain is built from TRBV10-3 and TRBJ1-2; D call uncertain. The length of the CDR3 is 14 residues. CDR1 is ENHRY and CDR2 is SYGVKD in the germline V gene. Trimming removed 3 bases from V and 4 bases from J, with 12 bases in between. The CDR3 DNA follows: TGTGCCATCAGTGACGACACCCCCAGCTATGGCTACACCTTC. It encodes CAISDDTPSYGYTF.

The CDR3 sequence is CASSKLHIPTYEQYF. DNA for the CDR3: TGTGCCAGCAGTAAACTCCACATCCCTACCTACGAGCAGTACTTC. The chain carries TRBV28 and TRBJ2-7; no reliable D call. Germline CDR1 MDHEN, CDR2 SYDVKM. The CDR3 loop spans 15 amino acids. V was clipped by 5 bases and J by 2 bases, with 16 bases between them.

The chain employs TRBV6-5 and TRBJ2-3, with no clear D. Germline V gene data show CDR1 as MNHEY and CDR2 as SVGAGI. This CDR3 is 13 amino acids long. V was trimmed by 5 bases and J by 2 bases, leaving 8 bases between them. CDR3: CASSTRATDTQYF. CDR3 DNA: TGTGCCAGCAGTACCCGGGCCACAGATACGCAGTATTTT.

The chain joins TRBV27 to TRBJ2-7; the D gene is possibly TRBD2 (6 bases). The CDR3 spans 15 residues. Germline V gene sequence: CDR1 MNHEY, CDR2 SMNVEV (reference sequence). V lost 2 bases, J lost 5 bases, and 16 bases lay in between. The CDR3 sequence: CASSLRLGGDHEQYF. In DNA form, the CDR3 reads TGTGCCAGCAGTTTACGCTTAGGAGGGGACCACGAGCAGTACTTC.

This clone is classed as medium-sized. The chain carries TRBV5-1 and TRBJ1-3, with TRBD1 matching 8 bases. CDR3 length equals 17 residues. Germline values: CDR1 SGHRS, CDR2 YFSETQ. V was pared by 0 bases and J by 4 bases, with 9 bases of the junction left unmatched. CDR3: CASSLAYRTGPGNTIYF. The CDR3 nucleotides are TGCGCCAGCAGCTTGGCCTATAGGACAGGGCCAGGAAACACCATATATTTT.

Note on this clone: Within the sample, other DNA sequences also encode this same CDR3. The chain is built from TRBV7-2 and TRBJ2-7; D is unresolved. Trimming stripped 5 bases from V and 1 base from J, with 9 bases between. The germline V gene encodes CDR1 SGHTA and CDR2 FQGNSA. This CDR3 is 13 amino acids long. CDR3 residues: CASSLRRSYEQYF. The CDR3 DNA reads as TGTGCCAGCAGCCTTAGGCGTTCCTACGAGCAGTACTTC.

This chain links TRBV6-6 with TRBJ2-7; D is unresolved. Trimming took 4 bases from V and 1 from J, leaving 8 bases between them. The CDR3 length is 13 residues. Germline CDR1 and CDR2: MNHNY and SVGAGI (reference sequence). CDR3 region: CASSLQLSYEQYF. The CDR3 bases are TGTGCCAGCAGTTTACAGTTATCCTACGAGCAGTACTTC.

The chain combines TRBV27 with TRBJ2-7; unclear D gene. The CDR3 totals 16 residues. Trimming cost V 2 bases and J 2 bases, with 16 bases left between them. The germline V gene encodes CDR1 MNHEY and CDR2 SMNVEV (reference sequence). The CDR3 region has the DNA TGTGCCAGCAGTTTACGGCCTACGGAGCTAGCCTACGAGCAGTACTTC. It encodes CASSLRPTELAYEQYF.

Ten or more counts support this clone. The chain is built from TRBV4-1 and TRBJ1-2; D ambiguous. CDR1 MGHRA and CDR2 YSYEKL come from the germline V gene. The CDR3 has 11 residues. The V gene lost 1 base and the J gene lost 11 bases, with 8 bases spanning the gap. This chain's CDR3 is CASSQGYQYTF. In DNA form, the CDR3 reads TGCGCCAGCAGCCAAGGGTACCAATACACCTTC.

This sequence joins TRBV7-2 and TRBJ1-1; 10 nucleotides agree with TRBD1. The CDR3 runs to 14 residues. With 6 bases clipped from V and 5 bases from J, the junction kept 6 bases outside the gene matches. CDR1 and CDR2 from the germline V gene are SGHTA and FQGNSA. The CDR3 loop reads CASRRQGASTEAFF. CDR3 bases: TGTGCCAGCAGAAGACAGGGGGCGAGTACTGAAGCTTTCTTT.

The chain has TRBV2 and TRBJ2-2; D is perhaps TRBD1 (6 bases). The CDR3 runs 12 residues. V gave up 6 bases and J gave up 10 bases, with 12 bases separating them. From germline, CDR1 is SNHLY and CDR2 FYNNEI. The CDR3 spells CASSETGLELFF. Here the CDR3 DNA reads TGTGCCAGCAGCGAAACAGGGTTGGAGCTGTTTTTT.

The chain employs TRBV12-5 and TRBJ1-5; D is unclear. The CDR3 sequence is 13 residues long. Trimming took 7 bases from V and 7 from J, leaving 14 bases between them. Germline CDR1 is LGHNT and CDR2 is FRNRAP. The CDR3, as DNA: TGTGCTAGTGCCGGGGAGGAGGCGCAGCCCCAGCATTTT. It encodes CASAGEEAQPQHF.

J is TRBJ2-5 and V is TRBV6-6; D not certain. Germline lookup yields CDR1 MNHNY and CDR2 SVGAGI (reference sequence). Trimming took off 6 bases at V and 8 bases at J, with 13 bases between the two ends. CDR3 size: 12 residues. Here the CDR3 reads CASSLDAITQYF. The CDR3 nucleotides are TGTGCCAGCAGCCTGGACGCGATCACCCAGTACTTC.

V is TRBV15 and J is TRBJ2-1, with 13 bases lining up with TRBD2. The germline V gene encodes CDR1 LNHNV and CDR2 YYDKDF (reference sequence). Unmatched junction bases numbered 6, after V lost 4 bases and J lost 9 bases. The CDR3 has 15 amino acids. As DNA, the CDR3 is TGTGCCACCAGCACAACTAGCGGGAGGGCCGGTGAGCAGTTCTTC. This gives the protein CATSTTSGRAGEQFF.

J is TRBJ2-1 and V is TRBV30, with D possibly being TRBD2 (6 bases). With 2 bases removed from V and 5 bases from J, the gap between germline ends came to 16 bases. CDR1 is GTSNPN, CDR2 SVGIG, per germline (reference sequence). The CDR3 has 15 amino acids. The CDR3 coding sequence is TGTGCCTGGAGTACGGGACTCGGGGGAAACAATGAGCAGTTCTTC. Its translation is CAWSTGLGGNNEQFF. Full variable domain (missing parts from reference TRBV30 and TRBJ2-1): SQTIHQWPATLVQPVGSPLSLECTVEGTSNPNLYWYRQAAGRGLQLLFYSVGIGQISSEVPQNLSASRPQDRQFILSSKKLLLSDSGFYLCAWSTGLGGNNEQFFGPGTRLTVL.